The entry below gives a single T cell receptor beta chain sequence along with its context. The antigen is unknown. This entry comes from a study of T cell responses to AZD1222 COVID-19 vaccine. Whole-study context: Pooled in the analysis were second doses at about 4 or about 12 weeks. Regarding the study as a whole: Receipt of two AZD1222 doses was followed by a rise in Spike-specific TCR breadth and depth. Vaccine-associated CD4 TCRs ranged over spike, dominating at 160-218 and 743-854. White British people made up most donors, females outnumbered males, and clonal diversity was possibly underestimated.

Clones were read by immunoSEQ multiplex PCR, and TCRdb kept only the in-frame ones, dropping some. Here the sample spans tens of thousands of clones, about 91% being singletons. Germline values: CDR1 SGHNT, CDR2 YENEEA. V lost 0 bases and J 5 bases, leaving 11 bases between the germline ends. The CDR3 length is 15 residues. Sequenced here: peripheral blood, sampled on day 0 of AZD1222 vaccination. The sequence came from an adult in good health. The chain employs TRBV11-3 and TRBJ2-1, with D possibly matching TRBD2 (5 bases). The CDR3: CASSLDAPSHNEQFF. CDR3 nucleotide sequence: TGTGCCAGCAGCTTAGATGCGCCTAGCCACAATGAGCAGTTCTTC.